The sequence of this T cell receptor (beta chain) was determined in a study of blood T cell repertoires in COVID-19 (dated by TCRdb to 2020 to 2022). About the investigation overall: The collaborator samples originated in the United States, Italy and Spain and spanned the acute and convalescent phases of COVID-19. The samples were drawn from two sources: the first 160 participants of the ongoing ImmuneRACE study, and 1,000 to 1,500 subjects contributed by 6 global collaborators. The repertoires were released in a freely available public database meant as a resource for research on the immune response to SARS-CoV-2. HLA class I and class II types, where available, came from metadata supplied by the sample provider rather than from assay-based typing. The prospective study material was composed of cDNA or gDNA derived from T cells, B-cell-depleted T cells, or PBMCs. Sample metadata almost always included a de-identified subject ID, COVID-19 status, age in years and sex. The dataset comprised deeply sampled blood TCRbeta repertoires from subjects exposed to, actively infected with, or recovered from COVID-19. General study outcomes and caveats: The amount of clinical and demographic metadata varied by source and participant and was provided uncurated.

Enrolling through a virtual design, the prospective study's participants ranged in age from roughly 18 to 90 years and lived across roughly 23 United States geographic areas. In the prospective study, participants were assigned to cohorts based on the clinical history participants reported in a screening survey and a study questionnaire. Recovered participants in ImmuneRACE Cohort 3 were defined as having two consecutive negative NP/OP PCR tests, clearance from a healthcare professional, or resolution of symptoms. Each participant in the prospective study had whole blood, serum and a nasopharyngeal or oropharyngeal swab collected by mobile phlebotomists. Over a roughly two-month period, participants in the prospective study had the option of providing additional blood draws and questionnaires. Before DNA extraction, blood samples from the prospective study were shipped at room temperature or frozen.

From cysteine to phenylalanine, the CDR3 is 15 amino acids long. Only the CDR3 region is kept as DNA, spanning 45 bases read in frame from base 1. CDR1 SGHTA and CDR2 FQGNSA are derived from the germline V gene. The junction shows trimming of 5 bases on V and 4 bases on J, and the gene matches do not reach 7 bases of it. On this clone: Its antigen is currently not known. Base qualities are missing; no much larger clone stands one base away.

TCRbeta CDR3 regions were amplified from genomic DNA by means of the immunoSEQ Assay, a bias-controlled multiplex PCR. In the original analysis: Within the assay, amplification of reference gene primers was used to estimate how many nucleated cells each sample contained. Sequence reads were collapsed and filtered to measure the absolute abundance of every unique TCRbeta CDR3 rearrangement. For each sample, productive Simpson clonality was calculated by taking the square root of Simpson's diversity index across productive rearrangements. TCRdb limited this immuneACCESS table to in-frame rearrangements with V and J called. A share of clones is missing; checked studies link under half to unresolved V genes, and the rest is unexplained. That table supplies the V and J calls and clone size; D and trimming were determined from the DNA. The sample yields 200,000 to 250,000 clones; 87% were counted once. The ten largest account for 9.5% to 14% of the sample.

Specimen: PBMCs or T cells enriched from blood (not recorded which). The TCR originated in a man aged 25-40 years who had recovered from COVID-19. The receptor chain draws on TRBV7-2 and TRBJ1-2; TRBD1 lines up with 10 middle nucleotides. The CDR3 protein sequence reads: CASSPRDRGTYGYTF. The bases are TGTGCCAGCAGCCCCCGGGACAGGGGAACCTATGGCTACACCTTC.